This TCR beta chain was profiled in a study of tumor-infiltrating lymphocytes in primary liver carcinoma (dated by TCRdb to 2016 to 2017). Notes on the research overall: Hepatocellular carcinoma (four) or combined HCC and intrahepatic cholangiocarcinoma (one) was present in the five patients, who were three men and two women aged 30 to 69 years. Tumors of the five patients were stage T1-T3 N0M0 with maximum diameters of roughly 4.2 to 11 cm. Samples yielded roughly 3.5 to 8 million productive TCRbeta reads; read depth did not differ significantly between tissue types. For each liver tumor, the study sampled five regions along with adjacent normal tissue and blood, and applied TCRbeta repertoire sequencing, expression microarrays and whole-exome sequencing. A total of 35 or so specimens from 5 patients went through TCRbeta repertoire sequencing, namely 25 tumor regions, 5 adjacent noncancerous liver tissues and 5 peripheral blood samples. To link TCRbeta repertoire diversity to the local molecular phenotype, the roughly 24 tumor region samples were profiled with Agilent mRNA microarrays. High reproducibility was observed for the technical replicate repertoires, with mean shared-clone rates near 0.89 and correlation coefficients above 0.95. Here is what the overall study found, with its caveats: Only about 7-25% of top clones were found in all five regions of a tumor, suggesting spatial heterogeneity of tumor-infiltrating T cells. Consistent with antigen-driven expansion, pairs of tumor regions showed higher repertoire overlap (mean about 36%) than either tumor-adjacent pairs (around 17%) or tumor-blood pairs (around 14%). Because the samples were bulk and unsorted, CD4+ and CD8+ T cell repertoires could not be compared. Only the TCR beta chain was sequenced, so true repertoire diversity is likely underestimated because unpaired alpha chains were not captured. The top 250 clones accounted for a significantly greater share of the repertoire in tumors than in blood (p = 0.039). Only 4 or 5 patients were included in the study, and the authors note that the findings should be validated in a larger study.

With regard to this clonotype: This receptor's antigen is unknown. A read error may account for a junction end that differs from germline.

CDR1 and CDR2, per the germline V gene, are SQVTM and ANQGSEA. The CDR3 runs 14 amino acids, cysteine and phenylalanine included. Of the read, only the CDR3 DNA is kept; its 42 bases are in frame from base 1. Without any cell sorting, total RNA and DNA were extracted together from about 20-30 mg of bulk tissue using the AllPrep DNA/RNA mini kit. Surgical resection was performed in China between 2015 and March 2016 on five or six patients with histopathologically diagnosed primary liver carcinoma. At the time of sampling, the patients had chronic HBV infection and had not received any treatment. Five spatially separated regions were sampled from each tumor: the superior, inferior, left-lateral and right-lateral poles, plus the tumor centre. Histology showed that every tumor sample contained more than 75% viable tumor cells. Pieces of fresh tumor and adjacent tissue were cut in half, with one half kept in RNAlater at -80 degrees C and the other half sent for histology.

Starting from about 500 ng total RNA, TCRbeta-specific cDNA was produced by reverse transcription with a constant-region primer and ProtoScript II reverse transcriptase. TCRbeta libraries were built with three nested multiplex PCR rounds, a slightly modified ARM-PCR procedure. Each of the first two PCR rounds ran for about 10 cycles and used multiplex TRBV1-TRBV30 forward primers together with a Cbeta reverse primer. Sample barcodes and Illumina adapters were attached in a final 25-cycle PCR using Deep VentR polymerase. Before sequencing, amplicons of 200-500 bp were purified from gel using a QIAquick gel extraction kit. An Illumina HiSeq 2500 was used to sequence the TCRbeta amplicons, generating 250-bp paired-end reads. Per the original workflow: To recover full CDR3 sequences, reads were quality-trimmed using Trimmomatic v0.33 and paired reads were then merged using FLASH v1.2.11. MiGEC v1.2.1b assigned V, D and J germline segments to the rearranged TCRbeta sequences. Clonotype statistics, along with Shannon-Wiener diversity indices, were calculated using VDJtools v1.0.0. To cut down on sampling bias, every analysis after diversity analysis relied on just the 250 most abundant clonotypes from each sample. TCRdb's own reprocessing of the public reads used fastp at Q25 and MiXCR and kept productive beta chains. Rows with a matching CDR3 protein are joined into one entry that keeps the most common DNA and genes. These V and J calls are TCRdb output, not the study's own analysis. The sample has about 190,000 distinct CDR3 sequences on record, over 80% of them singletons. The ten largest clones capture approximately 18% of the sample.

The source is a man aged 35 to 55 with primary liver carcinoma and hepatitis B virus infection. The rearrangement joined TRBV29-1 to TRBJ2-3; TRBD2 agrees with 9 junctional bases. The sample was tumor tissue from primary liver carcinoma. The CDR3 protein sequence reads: CSGLAREGAETQYF. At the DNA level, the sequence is TGCAGCGGCTTAGCGCGGGAGGGGGCAGAGACGCAATATTTT.